This TCR beta chain is drawn from a study of regulatory T cells in long-lasting Graves disease. Study information: By definition, persistent Graves' disease involved antithyroid drugs for over 5 years alongside positive TSH receptor antibodies. Study-wide results and limits: Between persistent patients, a few thousand public clonotypes were shared, exceeding the roughly 940 shared between new patients. There were preferences for TRBV28, TRBJ1-2 and TRBJ2-5 in persistent disease.

Building of the TCR beta libraries involved iRepertoire HTBI primers and Arm-PCR of CDR3 regions. TCRdb re-derived calls from the multiplex PCR reads in MiXCR, one entry per CDR3 protein. The sample has 700,000 or so distinct CDR3 sequences, about 32% seen once. Notes on this clonotype: Its specificity is not known.

Specified time point: persistent/refractory GD, antithyroid drugs over 5 years with positive TRAb. The TCR library used RNA extracted from PBMCs. The CDR3 is 15 residues long. The V end was cut by 6 bases, the J end by 2 bases, with 16 bases between. Germline V gives CDR1 ENHRY, CDR2 SYGVKD. The origin of this receptor is a female donor with Graves disease. The sample consisted of peripheral blood mononuclear cells (PBMCs), taken when the disease was refractory, from a patient treated with antithyroid drugs. The chain carries TRBV10-3 and TRBJ1-2, with D uncertain. The CDR3 sequence is CAISPWTASNYGYTF. The CDR3 DNA reads TGTGCCATCAGCCCCTGGACGGCCAGCAACTATGGCTACACCTTC.